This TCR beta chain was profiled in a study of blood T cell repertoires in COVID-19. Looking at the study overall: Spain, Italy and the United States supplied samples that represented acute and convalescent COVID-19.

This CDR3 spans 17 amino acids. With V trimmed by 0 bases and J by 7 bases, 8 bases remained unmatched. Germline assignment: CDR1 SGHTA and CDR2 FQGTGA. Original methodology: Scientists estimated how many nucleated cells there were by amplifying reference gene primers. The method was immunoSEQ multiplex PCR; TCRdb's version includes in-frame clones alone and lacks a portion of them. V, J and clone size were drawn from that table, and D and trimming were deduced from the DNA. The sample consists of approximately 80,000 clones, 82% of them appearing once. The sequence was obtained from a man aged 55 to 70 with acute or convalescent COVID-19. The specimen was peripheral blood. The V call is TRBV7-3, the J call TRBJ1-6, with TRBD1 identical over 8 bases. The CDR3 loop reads CASSLTGRAGGNSPLHF. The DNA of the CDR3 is TGTGCCAGCAGCTTAACCGGTAGGGCAGGGGGCAATTCACCCCTCCACTTT.